Here is one TCR beta chain with its context. In its sample, this clone was seen once. There is no known antigen for this receptor. Qualities for individual bases were not recorded, and no much larger clone is one base off. V is pruned by 6 bases and J by 7 bases, leaving 8 bases of the junction without a gene match. The CDR3 covers 13 residues, taking in both the cysteine and the phenylalanine. Solely the CDR3 DNA is kept, with 39 bases framed from the first base. CDR1 SGHDT and CDR2 YYEEEE are derived from the germline V gene. The data stem from a study of blood T cell repertoires in COVID-19 (TCRdb year 2020). Concerning the study at large: Samples covering the acute and convalescent phases of COVID-19 were provided by collaborators in the United States, Italy and Spain. The prospective study material was composed of cDNA or gDNA derived from T cells, B-cell-depleted T cells, or PBMCs. The dataset comprised deeply sampled blood TCRbeta repertoires from subjects exposed to, actively infected with, or recovered from COVID-19. The repertoires were released in a freely available public database meant as a resource for research on the immune response to SARS-CoV-2. The samples were drawn from the first 160 participants of the ongoing ImmuneRACE study and from 950 to 1,500 subjects provided by 6 global collaborators. A de-identified subject ID, COVID-19 status, age in years and sex were almost always included in the sample metadata. Where available, HLA class I and class II types were taken from metadata supplied by the sample provider and were not determined by assay-based typing. Study-level results and caveats: The quantity of clinical and demographic metadata differed by source and by participant and was supplied without curation.

Participants in the prospective study were enrolled through a virtual design, were aged roughly 18 to 100 years, and lived in 24 United States geographic areas. In the prospective study, participants were assigned to cohorts based on the clinical history participants reported in a screening survey and a study questionnaire. In the prospective study, whole blood, serum and a nasopharyngeal or oropharyngeal swab were collected from each participant by mobile phlebotomists. Additional blood draws and questionnaires over an approximately two-month period could optionally be provided by prospective study participants. Blood samples from the prospective study were shipped frozen or at room temperature prior to DNA extraction. TCRbeta CDR3 regions were amplified from genomic DNA using the immunoSEQ Assay, a bias-controlled multiplex PCR. Under the source paper's analysis protocol: The number of nucleated cells in each sample was estimated from the amplification of reference gene primers within the assay. Sequence reads were collapsed and filtered to measure the absolute abundance of every unique TCRbeta CDR3 rearrangement. For each sample, productive Simpson clonality was calculated as the square root of Simpson's diversity index across productive rearrangements. TCRdb mirrors the immuneACCESS table, restricted to in-frame sequences. Some clones are absent from its copies; in checked studies, under half trace to an unresolved V gene, and the reason for the others is unknown. V, J and clone size are those of that table, while D and trimming were read from the DNA. The sample data list 200,000 to 300,000 clones, and more than 70% of these were observed just once. The ten largest make up approximately 2.3% of the sample.

This TCR was sampled from a woman aged 40-49 years with acute COVID-19. The V gene is TRBV5-6 and the J gene is TRBJ1-2; TRBD1 matches 8 bases in the middle. The sample was PBMCs or T cells enriched from blood (not recorded which). The nucleotide sequence is given as TGTGCCAGCACACCGACAGGGGCTCGTGGCTACACCTTC. This translates into CASTPTGARGYTF.